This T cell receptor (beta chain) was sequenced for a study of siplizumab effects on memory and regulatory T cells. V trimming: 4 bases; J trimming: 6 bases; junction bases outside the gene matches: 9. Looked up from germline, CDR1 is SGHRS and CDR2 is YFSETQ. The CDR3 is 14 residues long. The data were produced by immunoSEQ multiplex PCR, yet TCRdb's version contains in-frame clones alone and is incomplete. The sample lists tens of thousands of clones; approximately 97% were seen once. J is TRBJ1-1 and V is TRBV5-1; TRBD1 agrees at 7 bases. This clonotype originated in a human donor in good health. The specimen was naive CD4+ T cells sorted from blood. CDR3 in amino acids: CASSEGQINAEAFF. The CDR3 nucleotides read TGCGCCAGCAGCGAGGGACAGATAAACGCTGAAGCTTTCTTT. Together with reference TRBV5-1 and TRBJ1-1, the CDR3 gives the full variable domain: KAGVTQTPRYLIKTRGQQVTLSCSPISGHRSVSWYQQTPGQGLQFLFEYFSETQRNKGNFPGRFSGRQFSNSRSEMNVSTLELGDSALYLCASSEGQINAEAFFGQGTRLTVV.